This paragraph reports one T cell receptor (beta chain). This CDR3 comprises 11 residues. V was clipped by 6 bases and J by 5 bases, with 8 bases between them. CDR1 is SGHKS and CDR2 is YYEKEE in the germline V gene (reference sequence). Clones were sequenced by immunoSEQ multiplex PCR, and TCRdb holds only the in-frame ones, with some missing. The table shows about 730,000 clones, with approximately 83% occurring only once. This entry is derived from a study of shared T cell receptors in the human thymus. The sample was also linked to a second study, of human thymus T cells. This second study notes: Gene usage (both V and J) appeared biased in thymic and blood repertoires. Overlap was high between thymic repertoires from unrelated individuals, as reported in related research.

Sequencing was done on a sample of thymocytes. The TCR originated in a girl less than two years old with a congenital heart defect. The chain uses TRBV5-5 and TRBJ1-2; D remains ambiguous. This CDR3 is CASTHSYGYTF. For the CDR3, the DNA is TGTGCCAGCACACACAGTTATGGCTACACCTTC.